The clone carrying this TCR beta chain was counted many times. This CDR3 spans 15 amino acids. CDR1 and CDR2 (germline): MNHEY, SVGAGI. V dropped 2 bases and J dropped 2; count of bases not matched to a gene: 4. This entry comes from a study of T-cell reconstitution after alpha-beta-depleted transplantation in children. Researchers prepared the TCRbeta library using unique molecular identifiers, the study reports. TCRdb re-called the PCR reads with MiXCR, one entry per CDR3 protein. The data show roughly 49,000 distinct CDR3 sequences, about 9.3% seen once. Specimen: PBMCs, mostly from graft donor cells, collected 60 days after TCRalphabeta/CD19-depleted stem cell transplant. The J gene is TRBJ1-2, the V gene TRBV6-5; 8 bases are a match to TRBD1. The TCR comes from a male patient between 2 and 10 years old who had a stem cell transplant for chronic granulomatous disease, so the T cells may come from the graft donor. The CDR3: CASSYATGGNYGYTF. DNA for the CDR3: TGTGCCAGCAGTTACGCAACAGGGGGGAACTATGGCTACACCTTC.